This TCR beta chain was found in a study of cytomegalovirus exposure and HLA in healthy donors (TCRdb year 2017). The study in broad terms: According to an earlier analysis of several hundred of the donors, about 179 million T cells yielded 95 million to 140 million unique TCR beta sequences and about 280 Gb of sequence data. HLA typing included class I and class II loci at four-digit resolution. Rather than drawing on any new phenotypic data, the later analysis identified candidate immune exposures from TCR beta sequences and the way those sequences occurred across donors. Using immunosequencing, the study profiled T cell repertoires from 550 to 750 subjects and related those repertoires to cytomegalovirus serostatus. Donor age, sex, ethnicity and CMV serostatus were compiled together with the repertoire data. The number of donors typed differed by locus, with roughly 629-640 for A, B, C, DRB1 and DQB1, about 500 for DQA1, 606 for DPA1, and under 490 for DPB1. An earlier analysis of some 600 of the donors applied high-throughput TCR beta sequencing to assess whether each TCR beta V gene segment acted as functional or pseudogenic. Among the roughly 390 genotyped donors, roughly 80% belonged to the genetic ancestry cluster associated with self-reported Caucasian donors. Along with the approximately 650-subject first cohort, a separate validation cohort of over a hundred different subjects was used. An early release that covered about 640 HLA-typed donors contained approximately 300 gigabases of sequencing data and 65 million to 100 million unique TCR sequences. Because of strong linkage in the cohort, five DR-DQ haplotypes were treated as single units for association and clustering. A later genetic analysis used genome-wide SNP genotypes for about three fifths of the 666 donors, treating that subset as a discovery cohort. Every repertoire in the discovery cohort had been generated on one and the same sequencing platform. The study aimed to test whether signatures of past pathogen exposure could be identified by cataloging public T cell receptors. A later analysis re-analyzed previously published TCR beta repertoires from 650 to 800 donors and added high-resolution HLA genotyping to study TCR occurrence patterns. To predict cytomegalovirus infection status, the study combined high-throughput TCR immunosequencing, statistical association of individual TCRs with disease status, and machine learning. Across 300 to 500 genotyped donors of the cohort, an average of about 240,000 unique TCR beta nucleotide sequences per donor were sequenced, and 15% to 20% of those sequences were non-productive.

V sheds 5 bases and J sheds 1 base, leaving 12 bases between their ends. The CDR3 covers 15 residues, taking in both the cysteine and the phenylalanine. Only the CDR3 DNA is retained, 45 bases long and in frame from the first base. According to the germline V gene, CDR1 reads SGHAT and CDR2 reads FQNNGV. As regards this clone: Its antigen is unknown. No much larger clone exists at a distance of one base, and base qualities are not known.

In total, roughly 670 healthy bone marrow donors made up the cohort. At the time of sampling, every cohort member was nominally healthy, though immune exposures that went unrecorded were likely present. The donor was CMV seropositive and was included in the group of 300 or so seropositive cohort members. Every donor gave a peripheral blood sample, and the peripheral blood mononuclear cells from that sample were used for TCR beta sequencing. Genomic DNA was extracted from the blood cell samples with the Qiagen DNeasy Blood Extraction Kit. The library was made by the immunoSEQ multiplex PCR assay. The multiplex PCR relied on a mix of 60 forward primers for TCR Vbeta segments and 13 reverse primers for TCR Jbeta segments. A multiplex PCR assay on genomic DNA amplified the CDR3 region of rearranged TCR beta genes. Amplified TCR beta libraries were sequenced as 87-base-pair reads on the Illumina HiSeq System. The authors processed their data as follows. In a later analysis, 70 million to 95 million unique TCR beta chains were counted across the 500 to 850 repertoires, and roughly 11 million of these chains were shared by at least two donors. Raw reads were error-corrected and collapsed into unique sequences with a nearest-neighbor algorithm that merged closely related sequences to remove PCR and sequencing errors. To assign V, D and J gene segments, CDR3 sequences were aligned to IMGT reference sequences. For a sequence to be retained, at least a six-nucleotide match to both a V gene segment and a J gene segment was required. A rearrangement was called productive if the CDR3 had no stop codons and remained in frame with V and J, and every other rearrangement was called non-productive. CDR3 was defined according to IMGT convention as the region running from the second conserved V-encoded cysteine to the conserved J-encoded phenylalanine. The earlier analysis of about 590 of the donors excluded sequences that lacked an unambiguous match to a single V gene segment. In an earlier analysis of approximately 590 of the donors, V segments were called functional above 56.7% productive rearrangements and were called segregating when the between-donor standard deviation exceeded 5%. To diagnose cytomegalovirus status from the catalog of TCR beta chain sequences, a statistical classification framework was built. In a later analysis, TCR nucleotide sequences were compared against IMGT/GENE-DB human TR gene sequences so that V and J genes could be assigned. A later analysis assigned CDR3 sequences and most-parsimonious VDJ recombination scenarios with the TCRdist pipeline. In a later analysis, each TCR beta chain was defined by its CDR3 amino acid sequence together with its V-gene family, and reads without a unique V-gene family were excluded. To address suspected cross-contamination and a sequencing artifact, a later analysis removed several hundred highly shared, low-generation-probability nucleotide sequences. In a later analysis, a clonal expansion index was calculated for each public chain from normalized within-repertoire ranks of inferred template counts. A later analysis computed generation probabilities with a VDJ recombination model fitted to out-of-frame rearrangements, and checked the results against IGoR. A later analysis scored TCR-TCR, TCR-HLA and TCR-CMV co-occurrence with hypergeometric tests, applying a repertoire-size bias correction to TCR pairs. False discovery rates were estimated in a later analysis by permuting HLA or CMV assignments 20 times. In a later analysis, co-occurring TCRs were grouped using DBSCAN, and TCRdist sequence similarity was added for clustering within HLA-allele-positive subsets. Repertoires with fewer than 30,000 or more than 120,000 public chains were left out of co-occurrence clustering, as were five repertoires with anomalous nucleotide sharing. TCRdb took this table from immuneACCESS and kept in-frame rearrangements with V and J called. Such tables lack part of the clones; where checked against another copy, unresolved V genes explain under half of the gap, and the rest is unexplained. Clone size and the V and J calls come from that table; the DNA yielded D and trimming. The sample table records 99,000 or so clones; about an eighth of these occur just once. Together, the top ten hold 15% to 20% of the sample.

General conclusions and limits of the study: Approximately 16 rarely observed V segments, including chromosome 9 orphons, were excluded from the earlier analysis of several hundred of the donors because counts were too low. V-gene and J-gene trimming of TCR beta chains was associated with a missense DCLRE1C variant in a later genetic analysis, and the association was replicated in an independent cohort. Sequencing depth was assumed to be roughly uniform across donors in the presence/absence analyses, though that assumption may not hold. Assigning TCR associations to individual alleles was difficult when HLA alleles, especially DR and DQ, strongly co-occurred. The classifier was reported to diagnose cytomegalovirus status with high specificity and sensitivity in both the original cohort and the validation cohort. A later analysis found that HLA-associated TCR beta chains were more clonally expanded and had lower generation probabilities than equally common non-associated chains. In an earlier analysis of some 550 of the donors, most TCR beta V segments were observed in productive rearrangements about 90% or about 30% of the time, broadly matching IMGT annotations. A group of highly shared sequence variants was considered likely to be a technical artifact of the sequencing pipeline. Across donors, most TCR sequences were observed very rarely, whereas some public TCRs were present in many individuals. A further reported finding was that TCR beta sequences accurately predicted the HLA-A and HLA-B alleles for most subjects in the first cohort. The study listed 164 TCR beta chains as associated with cytomegalovirus. Because some donors lacked HLA typing at each locus, the association tests relied only on the typed subset. The only immune exposure information available for the cohort was CMV serostatus. Some IMGT-functional V segments, including TRBV6-2 and TRBV6-3, could not be told apart with the 87-base-pair reads, so those segments were excluded. Correlated functional status among segregating V segments might reflect linkage disequilibrium, but an unknown experimental factor could not be ruled out. A later analysis found that TCR association rates varied across HLA loci, with DRB1 alleles showing the most associated TCRs and HLA-C alleles the fewest. In a later analysis, most CMV-associated TCR beta chains were found to appear HLA-restricted, with HLA associations seemingly driven largely by CMV exposure. Three of the identified cytomegalovirus-associated TCR beta chains were confirmed in vitro to be specific for cytomegalovirus antigens. The authors suggested that the approach could potentially be extended to other disease states and immunological phenotypes. Only TCR beta chains were sequenced in this cohort, and the absence of alpha or paired-chain data limited detectable features. Specific HLA alleles were associated with 16,951 TCR beta sequences at a false discovery rate of 0.05 in a later analysis. A later genetic analysis reported fewer N-insertions in productive TCRs among donors in an Asian-associated ancestry cluster than the roughly 720-donor mean. A later analysis reported that several top co-occurrence clusters appeared linked to parvovirus B19, influenza, CMV and Epstein-Barr virus.

Sequenced input: PBMCs. The chain uses TRBV11-2 and TRBJ2-4; the best D guess is TRBD2, with 6 bases matching. The TCR was taken from a man between 35 and 55 years old in good health and CMV-seropositive. The nucleotide sequence is given as TGTGCCAGCAGCCACTGGAGGGAGGCCAAAAACATTCAGTACTTC. Its translation is CASSHWREAKNIQYF.